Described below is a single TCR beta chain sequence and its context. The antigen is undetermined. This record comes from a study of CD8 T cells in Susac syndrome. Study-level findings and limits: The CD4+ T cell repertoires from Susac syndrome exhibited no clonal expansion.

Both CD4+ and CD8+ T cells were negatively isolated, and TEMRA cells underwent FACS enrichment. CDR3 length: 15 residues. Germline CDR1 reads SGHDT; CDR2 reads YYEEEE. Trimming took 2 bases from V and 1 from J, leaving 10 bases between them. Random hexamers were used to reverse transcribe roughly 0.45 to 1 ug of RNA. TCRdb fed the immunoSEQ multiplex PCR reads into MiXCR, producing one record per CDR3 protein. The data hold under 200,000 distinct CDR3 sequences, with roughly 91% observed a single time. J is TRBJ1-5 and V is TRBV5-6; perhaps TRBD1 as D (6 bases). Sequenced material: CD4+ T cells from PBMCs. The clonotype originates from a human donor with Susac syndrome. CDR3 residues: CASSLWGASNQPQHF. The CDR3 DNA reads TGTGCCAGCAGCTTATGGGGGGCAAGCAATCAGCCCCAGCATTTT.